These T cell receptor beta chains were read from a single sample in a study of CD8 T cells in Susac syndrome. TCRdb re-analysed the immunoSEQ multiplex PCR reads in MiXCR, keeping a single row per CDR3 protein. The table shows over 120,000 distinct CDR3 sequences, with around 94% occurring only once. The material sequenced was CD4+ T cells from PBMCs. Receptors originate from a human donor in good health. The CDR3 runs from the conserved cysteine through the conserved F or W. D genes are given only for firm matches. For some rows the clone size is stated as once, few or many, or as a class when expanded; others skip it.

j_call v_call d_call clone_size cdr3_aa cdr3_nt
TRBJ1-2 TRBV7-2 . . CASSSPTTVYYGYTF TGTGCCAGCAGCTCTCCTACGACAGTATACTATGGCTACACCTTC
TRBJ2-7 TRBV5-1 TRBD1 . CASSPWTGAPYEQYF TGCGCCAGCAGCCCCTGGACAGGGGCCCCCTACGAGCAGTACTTC
TRBJ2-1 TRBV5-4 . . CASSFEPRSYNEQFF TGTGCCAGCAGCTTTGAGCCTCGCTCCTACAATGAGCAGTTCTTC
TRBJ2-3 TRBV7-9 . . CASSLGLPSTDTQYF TGTGCCAGCAGCTTAGGCCTCCCCAGCACAGATACGCAGTATTTT
TRBJ2-1 TRBV5-4 TRBD2 . CASTPSVLVGTSGSYNEQFF TGTGCCAGCACCCCCAGTGTTCTTGTAGGGACTAGCGGGTCATACAATGAGCAGTTCTTC
TRBJ1-4 TRBV7-9 . . CASSTGVGQFEKLFF TGTGCCAGCAGTACGGGTGTGGGGCAGTTTGAAAAACTGTTTTTT
TRBJ2-1 TRBV6-5 TRBD2 . CASSYGAGRKHEQFF TGTGCCAGCAGTTACGGAGCGGGACGGAAGCATGAGCAGTTCTTC
TRBJ2-1 TRBV2 TRBD2 . CASSVFSGSYNEQFF TGTGCCAGCAGTGTATTTAGCGGGAGTTACAATGAGCAGTTCTTC
TRBJ2-7 TRBV6-6 TRBD2 . CASRKGLAGDRGEQYF TGTGCCAGCAGAAAGGGACTAGCGGGAGATCGTGGCGAGCAGTACTTC
TRBJ2-5 TRBV7-2 . few CASSLGAGGETQYF TGTGCCAGCAGCTTAGGGGCTGGGGGAGAGACCCAGTACTTC
TRBJ1-4 TRBV20-1 . . CSARRGATNEKLFF TGCAGTGCTAGGAGGGGGGCAACTAATGAAAAACTGTTTTTT
TRBJ2-5 TRBV11-2 TRBD2 . CASSPHGLAGGQETQYF TGTGCCAGCAGCCCGCACGGACTAGCGGGAGGGCAAGAGACCCAGTACTTC
TRBJ2-1 TRBV9 TRBD2 . CASSVELLAGDYNEQFF TGTGCCAGCAGCGTAGAGTTACTAGCGGGGGACTACAATGAGCAGTTCTTC
TRBJ2-2 TRBV29-1 TRBD2 . CSVVVASGRLFF TGCAGCGTTGTAGTGGCTAGCGGGAGATTGTTTTTT
TRBJ2-7 TRBV7-8 . . CASILVGGGSYEQYF TGTGCCAGCATCCTTGTGGGGGGAGGCTCCTACGAGCAGTACTTC
TRBJ1-1 TRBV12-3/TRBV12-4 . . CASSTARGTEAFF TGTGCCAGCAGTACCGCCCGGGGAACTGAAGCTTTCTTT